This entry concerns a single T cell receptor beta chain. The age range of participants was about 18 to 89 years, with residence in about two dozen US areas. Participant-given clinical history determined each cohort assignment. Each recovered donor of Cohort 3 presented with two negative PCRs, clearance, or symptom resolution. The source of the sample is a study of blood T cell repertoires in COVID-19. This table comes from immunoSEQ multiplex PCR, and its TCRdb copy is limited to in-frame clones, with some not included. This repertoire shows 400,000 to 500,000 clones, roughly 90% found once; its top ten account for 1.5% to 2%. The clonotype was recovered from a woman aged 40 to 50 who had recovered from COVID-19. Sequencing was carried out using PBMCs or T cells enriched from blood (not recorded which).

The CDR3, as DNA: TGTGCCAGCAGCGTATCTCAGGGCTTTCCCTCTGGAAACACCATATATTTT. Its protein is CASSVSQGFPSGNTIYF. The chain is built from TRBV5-4 and TRBJ1-3, with TRBD1 as a possible D gene (5 bases). The germline gives CDR1 SGHNT, CDR2 YYREEE (reference sequence). V lost 4 bases and J lost 0, with 17 bases in between. The CDR3 runs to 17 residues.